This T cell receptor beta chain originates from a study of T-cell memory formation after mild COVID-19. Germline V gene data show CDR1 as LNHDA and CDR2 as SQIVND (reference sequence). The CDR3 sequence is 17 residues long. Trimming pared 0 bases from V and 2 bases from J, leaving 16 bases between. TCRdb re-analysed the 5' RACE reads in MiXCR, keeping a single row per CDR3 protein. The sample records 250,000 to 300,000 distinct CDR3 sequences, about a sixth being singletons. This TCR derives from a man younger than 30 who had mild COVID-19 (a few samples of this study predate the infection). Cell type and time point are not known. Sample: PBMCs or a T cell subset sorted from them (not recorded which). The chain joins TRBV19 to TRBJ1-1, with D unresolved. The CDR3 sequence: CASSIDNMRWGNTEAFF. CDR3 DNA sequence: TGTGCCAGTAGTATAGATAATATGCGGTGGGGAAACACTGAAGCTTTCTTT.